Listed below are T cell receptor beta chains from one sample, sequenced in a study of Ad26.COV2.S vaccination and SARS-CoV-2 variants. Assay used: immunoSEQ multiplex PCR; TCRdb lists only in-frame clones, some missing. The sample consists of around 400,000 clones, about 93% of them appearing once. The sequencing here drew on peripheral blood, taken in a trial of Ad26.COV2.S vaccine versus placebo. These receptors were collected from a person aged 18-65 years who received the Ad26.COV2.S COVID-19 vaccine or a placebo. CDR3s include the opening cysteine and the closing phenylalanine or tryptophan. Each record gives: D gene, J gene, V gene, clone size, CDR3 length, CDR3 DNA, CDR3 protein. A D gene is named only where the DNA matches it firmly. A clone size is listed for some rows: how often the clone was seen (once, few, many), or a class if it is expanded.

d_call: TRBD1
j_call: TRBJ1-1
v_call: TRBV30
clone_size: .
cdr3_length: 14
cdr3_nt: TGTGCCTGGAGTCCTGGCGCGGGACAGGGAAAAGCTTTCTTT
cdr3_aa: CAWSPGAGQGKAFF

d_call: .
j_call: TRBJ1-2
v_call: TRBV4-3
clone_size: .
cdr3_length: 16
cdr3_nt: TGCGCCAGCAGCCCTCACCGGTCAGGATCTAACTATGGCTACACCTTC
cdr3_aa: CASSPHRSGSNYGYTF

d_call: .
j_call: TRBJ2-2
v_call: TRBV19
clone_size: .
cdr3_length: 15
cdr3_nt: TGTGCCAGTAGTATCGGTCACCGAATCACCGGGGAGCTGTTTTTT
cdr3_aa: CASSIGHRITGELFF

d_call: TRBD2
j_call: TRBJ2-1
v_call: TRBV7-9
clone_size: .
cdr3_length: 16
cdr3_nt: TGTGCCAGCAGCTTAGAGGCGGGAGTTATCGACAATGAGCAGTTCTTC
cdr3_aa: CASSLEAGVIDNEQFF

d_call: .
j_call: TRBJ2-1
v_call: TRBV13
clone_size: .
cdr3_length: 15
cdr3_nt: TGTGCCAGCAGCCCGATGGGCGACCTCTACAATGAGCAGTTCTTC
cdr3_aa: CASSPMGDLYNEQFF

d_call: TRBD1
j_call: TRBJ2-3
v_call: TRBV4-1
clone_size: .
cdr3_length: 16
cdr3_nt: TGCGCCAGCAGCCAAGATGCCGGACAGGCCACAGATACGCAGTATTTT
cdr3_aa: CASSQDAGQATDTQYF

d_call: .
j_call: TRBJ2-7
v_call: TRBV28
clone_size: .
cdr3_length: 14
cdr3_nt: TGTGCCAGCAGTTTACGGTCAGGGGTGGGTGAGCAGTACTTC
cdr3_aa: CASSLRSGVGEQYF

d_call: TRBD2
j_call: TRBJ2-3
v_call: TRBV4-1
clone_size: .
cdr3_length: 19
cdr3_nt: TGCGCCAGCAGCCAATTCTACCTAGCGGGAGGTACTAGCACAGATACGCAGTATTTT
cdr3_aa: CASSQFYLAGGTSTDTQYF

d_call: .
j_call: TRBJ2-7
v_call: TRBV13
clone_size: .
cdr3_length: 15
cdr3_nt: TGTGCCAGCAGCTTAGGCACGGACGGGGGCTACGAGCAGTACTTC
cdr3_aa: CASSLGTDGGYEQYF

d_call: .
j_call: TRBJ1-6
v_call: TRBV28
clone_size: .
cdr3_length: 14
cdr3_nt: TGTGCCAGCAGTTTTGCGGCCTATAATTCACCCCTCCACTTT
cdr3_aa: CASSFAAYNSPLHF

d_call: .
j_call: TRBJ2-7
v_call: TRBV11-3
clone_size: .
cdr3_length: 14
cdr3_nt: TGTGCCAGCAGCTTAGGAGCGGCCAGCTACGAGCAGTACTTC
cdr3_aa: CASSLGAASYEQYF

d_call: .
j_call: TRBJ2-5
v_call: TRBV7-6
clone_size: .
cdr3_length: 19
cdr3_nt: TGTGCCAGCAGCTTTGACCCTAGCGGCCTTAAGGGGGGCCAAGAGACCCAGTACTTC
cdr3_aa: CASSFDPSGLKGGQETQYF

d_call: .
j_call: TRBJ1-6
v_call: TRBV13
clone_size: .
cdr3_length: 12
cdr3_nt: TGTGCCAGCAGCTTGGGAGGATCACCCCTCCACTTT
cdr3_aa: CASSLGGSPLHF

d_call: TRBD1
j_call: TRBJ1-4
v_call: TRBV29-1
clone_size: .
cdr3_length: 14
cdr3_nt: TGCAGCGCCGGGGACAGATCAACTAATGAAAAACTGTTTTTT
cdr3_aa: CSAGDRSTNEKLFF

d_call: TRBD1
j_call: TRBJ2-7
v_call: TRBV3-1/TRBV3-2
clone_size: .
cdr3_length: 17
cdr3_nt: TGTGCCAGCAGCCAAGCTAATTCCGGGACAGTAGGTTACGAGCAGTACTTC
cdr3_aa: CASSQANSGTVGYEQYF

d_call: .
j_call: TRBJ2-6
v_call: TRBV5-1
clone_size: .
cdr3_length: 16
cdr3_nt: TGCGCCAGCAGCCTCACTACAGGGAGTGGGGCCAACGTCCTGACTTTC
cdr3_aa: CASSLTTGSGANVLTF

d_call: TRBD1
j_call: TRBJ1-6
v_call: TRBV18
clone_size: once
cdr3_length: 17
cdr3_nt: TGTGCCAGCTCACCACTTGCACAGGGGGCAGTGTGGTCACCCCTCCACTTT
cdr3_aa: CASSPLAQGAVWSPLHF

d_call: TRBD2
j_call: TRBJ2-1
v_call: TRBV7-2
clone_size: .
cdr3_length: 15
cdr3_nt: TGTGCCAGCAGCTTTCCGGGACTAACCACTAATGAGCAGTTCTTC
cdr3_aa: CASSFPGLTTNEQFF

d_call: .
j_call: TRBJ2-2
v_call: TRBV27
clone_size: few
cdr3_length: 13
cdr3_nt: TGTGCCAGCAGTTTATCCCCCCCCGGGGAGCTGTTTTTT
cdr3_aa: CASSLSPPGELFF

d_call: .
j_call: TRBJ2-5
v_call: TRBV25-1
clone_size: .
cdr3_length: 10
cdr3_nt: TGTGCCAGCAGTGAAGAGACCCAGTACTTC
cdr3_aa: CASSEETQYF